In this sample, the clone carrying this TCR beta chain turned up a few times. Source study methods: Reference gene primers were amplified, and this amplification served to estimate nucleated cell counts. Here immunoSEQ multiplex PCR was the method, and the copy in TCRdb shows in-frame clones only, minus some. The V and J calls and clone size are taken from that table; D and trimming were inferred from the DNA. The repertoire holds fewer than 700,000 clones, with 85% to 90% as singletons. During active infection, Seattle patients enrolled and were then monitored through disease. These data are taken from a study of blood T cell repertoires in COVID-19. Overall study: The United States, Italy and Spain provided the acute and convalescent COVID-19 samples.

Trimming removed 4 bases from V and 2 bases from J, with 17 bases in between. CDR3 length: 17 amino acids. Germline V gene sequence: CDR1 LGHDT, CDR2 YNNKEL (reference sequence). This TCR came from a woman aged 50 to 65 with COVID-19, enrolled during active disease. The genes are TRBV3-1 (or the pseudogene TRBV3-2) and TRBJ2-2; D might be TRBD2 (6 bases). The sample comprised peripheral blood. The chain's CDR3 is CASSRHRTTINTGELFF. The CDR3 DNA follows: TGTGCCAGCAGCCGTCATCGGACTACAATAAACACCGGGGAGCTGTTTTTT.